The following is a TCR beta chain sequence with its context. These data originate in a study of cytomegalovirus exposure and HLA in healthy donors. CDR3 length: 16 amino acids. Germline V lookup: CDR1 LGHNA, CDR2 YSLEER. V lost 1 base and J lost 3; bases outside the gene matches: 7. PCR used 60 Vbeta primers and 13 Jbeta primers. Assay: immunoSEQ multiplex PCR; the TCRdb copy retains only in-frame clones and omits some. The sample lists 130,000 to 150,000 clones; about 80% were seen once. The source is a man between 35 and 55 years old in good health and CMV-seropositive. Sequenced material: PBMCs. The chain combines TRBV4-3 with TRBJ2-3; 7 nucleotides match TRBD1. In DNA form, the CDR3 reads TGCGCCAGCAGCCAAGGAGCGAGGGGGCGGACAGATACGCAGTATTTT. Protein sequence: CASSQGARGRTDTQYF.